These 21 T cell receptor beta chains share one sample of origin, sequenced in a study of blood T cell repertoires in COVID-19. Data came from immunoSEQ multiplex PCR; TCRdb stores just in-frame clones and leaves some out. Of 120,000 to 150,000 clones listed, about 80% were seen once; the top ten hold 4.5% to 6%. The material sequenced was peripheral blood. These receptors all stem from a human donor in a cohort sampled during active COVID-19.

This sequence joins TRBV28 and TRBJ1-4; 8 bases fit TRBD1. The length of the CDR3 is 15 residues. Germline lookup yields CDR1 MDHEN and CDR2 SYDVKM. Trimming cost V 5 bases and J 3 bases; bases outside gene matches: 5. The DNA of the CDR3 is TGTGCCAGCAGTACGACAGGGGATCCTAATGAAAAACTGTTTTTT. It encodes CASSTTGDPNEKLFF.

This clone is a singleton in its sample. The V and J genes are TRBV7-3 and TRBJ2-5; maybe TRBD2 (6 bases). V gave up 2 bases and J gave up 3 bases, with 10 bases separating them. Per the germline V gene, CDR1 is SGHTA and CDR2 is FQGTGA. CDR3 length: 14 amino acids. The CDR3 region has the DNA TGTGCCAGCAGCTTACTAGCGAACAAAGAGACCCAGTACTTC. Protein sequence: CASSLLANKETQYF.

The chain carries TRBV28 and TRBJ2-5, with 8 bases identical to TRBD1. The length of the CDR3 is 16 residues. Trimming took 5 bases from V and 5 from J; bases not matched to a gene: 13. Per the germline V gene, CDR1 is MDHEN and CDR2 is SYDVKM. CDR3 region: CASSLPRARGRETQYF. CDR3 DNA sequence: TGTGCCAGCAGTCTCCCTCGGGCCAGGGGGCGTGAGACCCAGTACTTC. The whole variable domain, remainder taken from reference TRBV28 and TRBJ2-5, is DVKVTQSSRYLVKRTGEKVFLECVQDMDHENMFWYRQDPGLGLRLIYFSYDVKMKEKGDIPEGYSVSREKKERFSLILESASTNQTSMYLCASSLPRARGRETQYFGPGTRLLVL.

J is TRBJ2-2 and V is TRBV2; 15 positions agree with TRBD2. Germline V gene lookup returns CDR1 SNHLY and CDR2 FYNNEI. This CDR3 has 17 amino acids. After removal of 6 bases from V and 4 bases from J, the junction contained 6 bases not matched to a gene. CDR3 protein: CASRRTSGGASTGELFF. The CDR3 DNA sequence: TGTGCCAGCAGGCGGACTAGCGGGGGGGCGAGCACCGGGGAGCTGTTTTTT.

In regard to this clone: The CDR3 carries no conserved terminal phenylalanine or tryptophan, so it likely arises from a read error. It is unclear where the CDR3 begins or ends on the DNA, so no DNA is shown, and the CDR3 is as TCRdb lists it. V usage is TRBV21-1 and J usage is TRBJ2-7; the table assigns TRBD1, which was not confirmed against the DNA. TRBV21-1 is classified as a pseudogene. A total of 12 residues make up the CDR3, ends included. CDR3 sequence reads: CASSKPGEGTGN.

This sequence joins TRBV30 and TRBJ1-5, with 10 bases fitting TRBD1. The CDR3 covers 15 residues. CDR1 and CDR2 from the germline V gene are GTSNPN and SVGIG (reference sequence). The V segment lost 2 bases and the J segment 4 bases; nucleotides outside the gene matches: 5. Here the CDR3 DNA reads TGTGCCTGGAGTCAGGGGGACAGGGGAAATCAGCCCCAGCATTTT. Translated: CAWSQGDRGNQPQHF.

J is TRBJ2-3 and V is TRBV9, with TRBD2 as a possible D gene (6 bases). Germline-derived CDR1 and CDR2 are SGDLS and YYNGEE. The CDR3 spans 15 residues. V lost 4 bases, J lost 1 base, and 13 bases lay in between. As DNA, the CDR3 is TGTGCCAGCAGCCCACCCGGGAGCCGCACAGATACGCAGTATTTT. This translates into CASSPPGSRTDTQYF.

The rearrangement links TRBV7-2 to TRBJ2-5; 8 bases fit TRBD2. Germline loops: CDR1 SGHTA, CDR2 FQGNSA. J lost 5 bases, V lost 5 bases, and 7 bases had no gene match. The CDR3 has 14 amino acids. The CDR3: CASSVRGLVETQYF. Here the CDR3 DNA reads TGTGCCAGCAGCGTAAGGGGACTAGTGGAGACCCAGTACTTC. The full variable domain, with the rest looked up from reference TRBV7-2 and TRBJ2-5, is GAGVSQSPSNKVTEKGKDVELRCDPISGHTALYWYRQSLGQGLEFLIYFQGNSAPDKSGLPSDRFSAERTGGSVSTLTIQRTQQEDSAVYLCASSVRGLVETQYFGPGTRLLVL.

Here the CDR3 DNA reads TGCAGTGCTAGTAAAGCTCTGTCCTACGAGCAGTACTTC. It translates to CSASKALSYEQYF. The chain has TRBV20-1 and TRBJ2-7, with no clear D. Germline V lookup: CDR1 DFQATT, CDR2 SNEGSKA (reference sequence). V was cut by 3 bases and J by 1 base, with 10 bases left in between. The CDR3 is 13 amino acids.

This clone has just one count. CDR3 loop: CASSITGQGYNEQFF. CDR3 nucleotides: TGCGCCAGCAGCATTACGGGACAGGGATACAATGAGCAGTTCTTC. V gene TRBV5-1 combines with J gene TRBJ2-1; TRBD1 agrees at 9 bases. Trimming cost V 4 bases and J 4 bases; bases outside gene matches: 6. Germline values: CDR1 SGHRS, CDR2 YFSETQ. The CDR3 length is 15 residues.

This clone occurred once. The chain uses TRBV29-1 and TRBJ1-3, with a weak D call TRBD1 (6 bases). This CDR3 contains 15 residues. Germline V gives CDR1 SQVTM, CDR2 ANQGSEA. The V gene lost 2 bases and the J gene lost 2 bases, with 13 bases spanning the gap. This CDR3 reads CSVESGGSAGNTIYF. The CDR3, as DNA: TGCAGCGTTGAATCGGGGGGCTCGGCTGGAAACACCATATATTTT.

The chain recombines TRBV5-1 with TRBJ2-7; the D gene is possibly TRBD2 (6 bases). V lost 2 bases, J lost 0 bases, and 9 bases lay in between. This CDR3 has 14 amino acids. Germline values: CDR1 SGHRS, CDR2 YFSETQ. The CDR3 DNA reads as TGCGCCAGCAGCTTTAGCGGATCCTCCTACGAGCAGTACGTC. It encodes CASSFSGSSYEQYV.

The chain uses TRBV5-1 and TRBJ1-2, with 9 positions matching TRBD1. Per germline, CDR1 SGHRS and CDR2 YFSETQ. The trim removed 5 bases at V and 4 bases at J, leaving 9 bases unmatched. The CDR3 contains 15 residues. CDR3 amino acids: CASRVGTGRGYGYTF. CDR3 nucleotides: TGCGCCAGCAGAGTCGGGACAGGGAGGGGCTATGGCTACACCTTC.

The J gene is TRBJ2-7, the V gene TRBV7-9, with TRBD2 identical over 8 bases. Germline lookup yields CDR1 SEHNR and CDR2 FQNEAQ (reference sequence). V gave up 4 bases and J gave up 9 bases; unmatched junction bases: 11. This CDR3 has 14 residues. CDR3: CASSSGGLSRGQYF. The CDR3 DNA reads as TGTGCCAGCAGCTCGGGGGGGTTGAGTAGAGGGCAGTACTTC.

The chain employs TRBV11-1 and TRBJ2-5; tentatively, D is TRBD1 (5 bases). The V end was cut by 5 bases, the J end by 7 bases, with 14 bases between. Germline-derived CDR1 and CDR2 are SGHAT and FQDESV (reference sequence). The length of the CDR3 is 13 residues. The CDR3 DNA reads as TGTGCCAGCAGCAACAAGGGGCGAGGGACCCAGTACTTC. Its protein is CASSNKGRGTQYF. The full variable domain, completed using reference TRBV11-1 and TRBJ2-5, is EAEVAQSPRYKITEKSQAVAFWCDPISGHATLYWYRQILGQGPELLVQFQDESVVDDSQLPKDRFSAERLKGVDSTLKIQPAELGDSAMYLCASSNKGRGTQYFGPGTRLLVL.

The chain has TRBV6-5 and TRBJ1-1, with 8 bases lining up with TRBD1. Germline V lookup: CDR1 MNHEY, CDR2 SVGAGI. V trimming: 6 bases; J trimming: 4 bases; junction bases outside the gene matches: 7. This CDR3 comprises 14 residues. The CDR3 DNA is TGTGCCAGCAGCCCCGACAGGGGTGGCACTGAAGCTTTCTTT. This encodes CASSPDRGGTEAFF.

CDR3 in DNA: TGTGCCAGTAGTACTAGCGGGTTGCGGACCGGGGAGCTGTTTTTT. Translation: CASSTSGLRTGELFF. The chain joins TRBV19 to TRBJ2-2, with 8 positions matching TRBD2. CDR3 length: 15 amino acids. The J segment lost 5 bases and the V segment lost 4 bases, leaving 6 bases of the junction unmatched. Germline CDR1 reads LNHDA; CDR2 reads SQIVND (reference sequence).

CDR3 amino acids: CASSRAGSSEQFF. The CDR3 nucleotides are TGTGCCAGCAGCCGGGCAGGGTCAAGTGAGCAGTTCTTC. V usage is TRBV3-1 (or the pseudogene TRBV3-2) and J usage is TRBJ2-1; D may be TRBD1 (5 bases). This CDR3 has 13 residues. Germline values: CDR1 LGHDT, CDR2 YNNKEL (reference sequence). Trimming pared 4 bases from V and 9 bases from J, leaving 13 bases between.

The CDR3 DNA is TGTGCCAGCAGCCCCCGTCCGGCGGGGGGGCCCGGGGAGCTGTTTTTT. Residues: CASSPRPAGGPGELFF. The chain combines TRBV7-8 with TRBJ2-2; 9 bases are a match to TRBD2. V dropped 5 bases and J dropped 6; count of bases not matched to a gene: 10. The CDR3 contains 16 residues. Germline V lookup: CDR1 SGHVS, CDR2 FQNEAQ. Full variable domain (missing parts from reference TRBV7-8 and TRBJ2-2): GAGVSQSPRYKVAKRGQDVALRCDPISGHVSLFWYQQALGQGPEFLTYFQNEAQLDKSGLPSDRFFAERPEGSVSTLKIQRTQQEDSAVYLCASSPRPAGGPGELFFGEGSRLTVL.

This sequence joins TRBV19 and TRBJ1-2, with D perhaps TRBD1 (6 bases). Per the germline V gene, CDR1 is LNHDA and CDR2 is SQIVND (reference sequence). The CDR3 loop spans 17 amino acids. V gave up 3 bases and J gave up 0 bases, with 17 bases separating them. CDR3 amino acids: CASSIREAQGPNYGYTF. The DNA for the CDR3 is TGTGCCAGTAGTATTCGCGAGGCGCAGGGGCCTAACTATGGCTACACCTTC.

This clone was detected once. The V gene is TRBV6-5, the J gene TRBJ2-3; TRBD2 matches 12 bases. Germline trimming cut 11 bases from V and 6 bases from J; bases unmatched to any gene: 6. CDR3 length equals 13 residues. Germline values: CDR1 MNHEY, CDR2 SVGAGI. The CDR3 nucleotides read TGTGCCTCGACTAGCGGGAGTTGGGATACGCAGTATTTT. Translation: CASTSGSWDTQYF.